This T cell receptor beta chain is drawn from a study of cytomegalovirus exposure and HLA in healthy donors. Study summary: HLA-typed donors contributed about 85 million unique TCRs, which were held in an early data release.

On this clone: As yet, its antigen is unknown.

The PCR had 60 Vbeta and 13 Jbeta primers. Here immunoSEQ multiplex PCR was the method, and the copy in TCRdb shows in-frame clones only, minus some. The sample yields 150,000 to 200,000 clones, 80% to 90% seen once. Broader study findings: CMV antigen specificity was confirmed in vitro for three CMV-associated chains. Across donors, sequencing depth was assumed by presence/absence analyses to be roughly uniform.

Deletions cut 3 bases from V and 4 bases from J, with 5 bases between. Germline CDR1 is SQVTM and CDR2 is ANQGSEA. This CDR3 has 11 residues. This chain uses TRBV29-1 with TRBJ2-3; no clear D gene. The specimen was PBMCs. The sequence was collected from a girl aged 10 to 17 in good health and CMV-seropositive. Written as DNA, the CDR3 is TGCAGCGTTGACCCGTCAGATACGCAGTATTTT. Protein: CSVDPSDTQYF.